This T cell receptor beta chain originates from a study of shared clonotypes between healthy human individuals. Study-wide context: Donors consisted of a couple of women and three men between 18 and 49. Regarding the study as a whole: Shared across a few donors were approximately 5% of the naive CD4 clonotypes.

Naive CD8 cells lacked CD45RO, underwent positive selection for CCR7 and left out terminally differentiated effector memory CD45RA+ cells. From germline, CDR1 is MNHEY and CDR2 SMNVEV (reference sequence). The germline V and J ends were trimmed by 5 bases and 0 bases, with 5 bases remaining between them. This CDR3 region has 14 residues. TCRdb keeps only in-frame clones here, not all; method: immunoSEQ multiplex PCR. The profile shows roughly 2 million clones, about 94% of them singletons. On this clone itself: Its antigen is not known.

This chain joins TRBV27 and TRBJ2-6; D remains ambiguous. The sample was naive CD8+ T cells sorted from blood. The origin of this receptor is a man younger than 30 in good health. The CDR3 DNA sequence: TGTGCCAGCAGTGCGGCCTCTGGGGCCAACGTCCTGACTTTC. Encoded protein: CASSAASGANVLTF.